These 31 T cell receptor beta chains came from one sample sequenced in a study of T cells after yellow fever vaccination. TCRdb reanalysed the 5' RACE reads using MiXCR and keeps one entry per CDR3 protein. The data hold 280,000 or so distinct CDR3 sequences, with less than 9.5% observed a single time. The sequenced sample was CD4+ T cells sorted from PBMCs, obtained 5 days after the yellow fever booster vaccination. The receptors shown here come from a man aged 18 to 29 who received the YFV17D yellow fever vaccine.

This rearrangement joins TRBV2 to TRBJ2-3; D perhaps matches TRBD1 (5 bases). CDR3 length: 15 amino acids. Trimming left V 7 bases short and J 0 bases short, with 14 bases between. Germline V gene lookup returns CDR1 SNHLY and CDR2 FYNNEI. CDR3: CASIPRTRSTDTQYF. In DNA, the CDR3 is TGTGCCAGCATCCCTCGGACAAGAAGCACAGATACGCAGTATTTT.

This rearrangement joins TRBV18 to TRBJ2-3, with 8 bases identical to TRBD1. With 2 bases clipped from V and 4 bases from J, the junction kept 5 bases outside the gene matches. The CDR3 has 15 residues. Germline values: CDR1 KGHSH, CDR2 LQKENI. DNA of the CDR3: TGTGCCAGCTCACCAAATCAGGGGGCTCCAGATACGCAGTATTTT. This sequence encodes CASSPNQGAPDTQYF.

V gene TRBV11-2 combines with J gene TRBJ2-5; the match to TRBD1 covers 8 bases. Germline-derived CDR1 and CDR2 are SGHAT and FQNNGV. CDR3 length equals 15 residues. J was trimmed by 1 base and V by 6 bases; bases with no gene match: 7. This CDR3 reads CASSSPGQAQETQYF. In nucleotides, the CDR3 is TGTGCCAGCAGTTCCCCGGGACAGGCCCAAGAGACCCAGTACTTC.

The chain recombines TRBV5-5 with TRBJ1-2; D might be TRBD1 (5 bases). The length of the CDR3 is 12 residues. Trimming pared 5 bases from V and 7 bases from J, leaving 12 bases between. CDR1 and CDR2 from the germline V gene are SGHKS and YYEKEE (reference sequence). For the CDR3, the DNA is TGTGCCAGCAGGAGGGGCTTAGGTGGCTACACCTTC. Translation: CASRRGLGGYTF.

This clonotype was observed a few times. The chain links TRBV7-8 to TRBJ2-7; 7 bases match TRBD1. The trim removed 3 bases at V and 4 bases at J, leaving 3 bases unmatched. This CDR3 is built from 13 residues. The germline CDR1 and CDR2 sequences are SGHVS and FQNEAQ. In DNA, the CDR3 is TGTGCCAGCAGCTTGGGGACAGCGTACGAGCAGTACGTC. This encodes CASSLGTAYEQYV.

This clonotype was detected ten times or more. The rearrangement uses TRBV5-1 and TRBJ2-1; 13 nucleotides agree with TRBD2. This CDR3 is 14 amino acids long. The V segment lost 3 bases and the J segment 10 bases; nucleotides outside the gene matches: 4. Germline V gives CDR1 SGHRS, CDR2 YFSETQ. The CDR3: CASSSTSGGAEQFF. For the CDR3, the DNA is TGCGCCAGCAGCTCTACTAGCGGGGGGGCAGAGCAGTTCTTC.

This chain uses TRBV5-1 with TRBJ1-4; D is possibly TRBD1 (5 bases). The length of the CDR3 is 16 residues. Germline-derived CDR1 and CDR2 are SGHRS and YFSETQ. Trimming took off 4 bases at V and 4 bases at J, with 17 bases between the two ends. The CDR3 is CASSLTFSGINEKLFF. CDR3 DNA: TGCGCCAGCAGCCTTACCTTCTCAGGGATTAATGAAAAACTGTTTTTT.

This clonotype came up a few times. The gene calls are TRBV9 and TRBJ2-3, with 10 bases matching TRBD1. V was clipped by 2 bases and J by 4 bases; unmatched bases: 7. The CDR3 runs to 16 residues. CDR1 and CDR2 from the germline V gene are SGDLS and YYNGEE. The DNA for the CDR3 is TGTGCCAGCAGCGTTCGTGGGACAGGGGATCCAGATACGCAGTATTTT. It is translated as CASSVRGTGDPDTQYF. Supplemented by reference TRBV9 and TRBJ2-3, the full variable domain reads DSGVTQTPKHLITATGQRVTLRCSPRSGDLSVYWYQQSLDQGLQFLIQYYNGEERAKGNILERFSAQQFPDLHSELNLSSLELGDSALYFCASSVRGTGDPDTQYFGPGTRLTVL.

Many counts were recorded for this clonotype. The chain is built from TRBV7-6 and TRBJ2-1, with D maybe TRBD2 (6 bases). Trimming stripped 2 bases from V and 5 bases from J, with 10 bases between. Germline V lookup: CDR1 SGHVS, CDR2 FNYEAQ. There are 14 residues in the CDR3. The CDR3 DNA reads TGTGCCAGCAGCTTATCGGGAGAGGACAATGAGCAGTTCTTC. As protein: CASSLSGEDNEQFF.

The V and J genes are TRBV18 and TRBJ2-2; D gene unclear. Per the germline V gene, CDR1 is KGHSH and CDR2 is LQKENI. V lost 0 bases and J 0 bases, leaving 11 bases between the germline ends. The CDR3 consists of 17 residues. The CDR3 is CASSPPIGAANTGELFF. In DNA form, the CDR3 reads TGTGCCAGCTCACCACCGATTGGAGCAGCGAACACCGGGGAGCTGTTTTTT. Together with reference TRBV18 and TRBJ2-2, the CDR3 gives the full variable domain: NAGVMQNPRHLVRRRGQEARLRCSPMKGHSHVYWYRQLPEEGLKFMVYLQKENIIDESGMPKERFSAEFPKEGPSILRIQQVVRGDSAAYFCASSPPIGAANTGELFFGEGSRLTVL.

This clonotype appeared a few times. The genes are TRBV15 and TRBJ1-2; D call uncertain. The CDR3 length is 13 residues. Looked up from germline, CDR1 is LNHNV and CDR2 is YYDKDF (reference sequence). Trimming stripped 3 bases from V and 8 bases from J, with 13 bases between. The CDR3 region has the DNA TGTGCCACCAGCAGGGAGAGCTTGGCAGGCTACACCTTC. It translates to CATSRESLAGYTF.

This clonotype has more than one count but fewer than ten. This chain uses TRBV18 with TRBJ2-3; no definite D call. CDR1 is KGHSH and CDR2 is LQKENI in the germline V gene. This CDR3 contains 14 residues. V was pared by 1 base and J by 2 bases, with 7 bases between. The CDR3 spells CASSPLAVTDTQYF. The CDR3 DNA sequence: TGTGCCAGCTCACCACTCGCCGTCACAGATACGCAGTATTTT.

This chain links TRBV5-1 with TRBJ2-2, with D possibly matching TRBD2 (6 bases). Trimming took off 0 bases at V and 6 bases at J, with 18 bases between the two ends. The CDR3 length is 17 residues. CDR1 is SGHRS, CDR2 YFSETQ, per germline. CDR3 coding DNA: TGCGCCAGCAGCTTGGAGCGGACTACAATACGCCCCGGGGAGCTGTTTTTT. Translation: CASSLERTTIRPGELFF.

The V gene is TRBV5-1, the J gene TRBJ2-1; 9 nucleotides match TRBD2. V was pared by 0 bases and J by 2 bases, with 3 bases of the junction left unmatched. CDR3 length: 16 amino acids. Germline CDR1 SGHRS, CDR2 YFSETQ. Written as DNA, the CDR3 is TGCGCCAGCAGCTTGGACCGCGGGGGGGCCTACAATGAGCAGTTCTTC. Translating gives CASSLDRGGAYNEQFF.

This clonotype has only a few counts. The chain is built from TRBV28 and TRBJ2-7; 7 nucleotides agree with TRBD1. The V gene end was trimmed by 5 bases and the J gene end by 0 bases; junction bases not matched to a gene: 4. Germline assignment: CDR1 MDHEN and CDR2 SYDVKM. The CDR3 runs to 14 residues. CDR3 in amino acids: CASSPGTDSYEQYV. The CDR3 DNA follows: TGTGCCAGCAGTCCCGGGACAGACTCCTACGAGCAGTACGTC.

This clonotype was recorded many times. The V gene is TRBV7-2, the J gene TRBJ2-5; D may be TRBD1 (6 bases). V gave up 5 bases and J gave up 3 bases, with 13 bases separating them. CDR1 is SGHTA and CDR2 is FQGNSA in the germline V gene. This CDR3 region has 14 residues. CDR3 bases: TGTGCCAGCAGCGCGACAGGAGGTGAAGAGACCCAGTACTTC. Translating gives CASSATGGEETQYF.

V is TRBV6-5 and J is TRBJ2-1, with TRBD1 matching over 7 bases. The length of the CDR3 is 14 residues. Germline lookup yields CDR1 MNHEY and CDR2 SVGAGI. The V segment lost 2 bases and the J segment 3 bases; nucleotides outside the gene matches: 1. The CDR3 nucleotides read TGTGCCAGCAGTTACAGGGACAGCTACAATGAGCAGTTCTTC. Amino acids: CASSYRDSYNEQFF.

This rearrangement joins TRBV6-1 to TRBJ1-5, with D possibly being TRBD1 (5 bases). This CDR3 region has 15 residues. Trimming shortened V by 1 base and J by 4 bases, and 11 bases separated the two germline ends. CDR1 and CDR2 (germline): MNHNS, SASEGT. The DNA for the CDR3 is TGTGCCAGCAGTGAAGTAGGACATTCGAATCAGCCCCAGCATTTT. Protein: CASSEVGHSNQPQHF.

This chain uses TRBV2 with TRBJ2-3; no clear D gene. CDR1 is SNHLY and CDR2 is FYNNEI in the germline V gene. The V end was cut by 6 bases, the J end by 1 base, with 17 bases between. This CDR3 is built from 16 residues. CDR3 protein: CASSPSTPYGTDTQYF. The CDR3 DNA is TGTGCCAGCAGCCCCTCCACTCCTTATGGCACAGATACGCAGTATTTT.

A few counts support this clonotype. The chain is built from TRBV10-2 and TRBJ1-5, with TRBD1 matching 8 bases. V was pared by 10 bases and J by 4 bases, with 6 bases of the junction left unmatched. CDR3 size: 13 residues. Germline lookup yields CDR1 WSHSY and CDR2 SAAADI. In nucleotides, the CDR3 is TGCGCCACTAGACAGGGGCTTAATCAGCCCCAGCATTTT. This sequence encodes CATRQGLNQPQHF.

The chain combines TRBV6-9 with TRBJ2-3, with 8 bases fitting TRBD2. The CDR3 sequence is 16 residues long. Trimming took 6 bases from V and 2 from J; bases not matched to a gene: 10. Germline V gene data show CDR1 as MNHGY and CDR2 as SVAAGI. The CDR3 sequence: CASSLPAGRDTDTQYF. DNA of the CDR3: TGTGCCAGCAGCCTCCCCGCCGGGAGGGACACAGATACGCAGTATTTT.

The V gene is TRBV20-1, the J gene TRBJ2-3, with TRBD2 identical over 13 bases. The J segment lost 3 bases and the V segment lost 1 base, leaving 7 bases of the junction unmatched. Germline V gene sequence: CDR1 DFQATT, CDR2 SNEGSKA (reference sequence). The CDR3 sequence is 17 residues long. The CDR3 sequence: CSARAPGTSGVTDTQYF. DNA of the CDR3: TGCAGTGCTAGAGCTCCCGGGACTAGCGGGGTGACAGATACGCAGTATTTT.

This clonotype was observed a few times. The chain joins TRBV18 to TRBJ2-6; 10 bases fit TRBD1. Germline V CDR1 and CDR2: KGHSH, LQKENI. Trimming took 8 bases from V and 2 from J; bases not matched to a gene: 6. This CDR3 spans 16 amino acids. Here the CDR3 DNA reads TGTGCCAGCGGAGCGACAGGGGGCGCTGGGGCCAACGTCCTGACTTTC. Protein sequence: CASGATGGAGANVLTF.

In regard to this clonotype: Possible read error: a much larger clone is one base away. This CDR3 is CATSRGGAQETQNF. The CDR3 DNA reads TGTGCCACCAGCAGGGGAGGGGCCCAAGAGACCCAGAACTTC. The J gene is TRBJ2-5, the V gene TRBV15; 7 nucleotides line up with TRBD2. CDR3 length equals 14 residues. Germline values: CDR1 LNHNV, CDR2 YYDKDF (reference sequence).

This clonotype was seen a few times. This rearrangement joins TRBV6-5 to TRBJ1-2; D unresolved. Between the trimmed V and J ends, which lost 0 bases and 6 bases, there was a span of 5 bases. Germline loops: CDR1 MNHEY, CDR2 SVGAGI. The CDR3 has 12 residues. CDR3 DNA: TGTGCCAGCAGTTACTCGAACAATGGCTACACCTTC. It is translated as CASSYSNNGYTF.

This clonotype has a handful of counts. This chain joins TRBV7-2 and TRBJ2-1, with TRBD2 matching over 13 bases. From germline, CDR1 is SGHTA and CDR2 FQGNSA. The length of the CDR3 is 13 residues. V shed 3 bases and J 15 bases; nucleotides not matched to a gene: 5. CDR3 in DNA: TGTGCCAGCAGCTTGACTAGCGGGGGGCGTCGGTTCTTC. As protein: CASSLTSGGRRFF.

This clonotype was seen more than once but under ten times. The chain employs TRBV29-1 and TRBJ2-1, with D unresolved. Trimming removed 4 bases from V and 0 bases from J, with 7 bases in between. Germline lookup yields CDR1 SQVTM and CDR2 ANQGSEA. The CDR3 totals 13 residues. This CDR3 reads CSVVVASYNEQFF. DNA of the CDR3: TGCAGCGTTGTTGTAGCCTCCTACAATGAGCAGTTCTTC.

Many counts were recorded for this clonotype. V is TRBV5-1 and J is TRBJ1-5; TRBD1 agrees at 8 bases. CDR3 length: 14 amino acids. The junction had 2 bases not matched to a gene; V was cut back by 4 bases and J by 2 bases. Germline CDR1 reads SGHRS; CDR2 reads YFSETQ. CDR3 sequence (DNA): TGCGCCAGCAGCGTACAGGGGGGCAATCAGCCCCAGCATTTT. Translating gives CASSVQGGNQPQHF.

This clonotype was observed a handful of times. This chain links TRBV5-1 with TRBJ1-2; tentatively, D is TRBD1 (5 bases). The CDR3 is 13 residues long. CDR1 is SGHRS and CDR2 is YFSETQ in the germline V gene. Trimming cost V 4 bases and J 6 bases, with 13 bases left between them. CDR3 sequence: CASSTAGENGYTF. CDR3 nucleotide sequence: TGCGCCAGCAGCACTGCGGGGGAGAATGGCTACACCTTC. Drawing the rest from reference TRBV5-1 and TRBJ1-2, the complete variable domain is KAGVTQTPRYLIKTRGQQVTLSCSPISGHRSVSWYQQTPGQGLQFLFEYFSETQRNKGNFPGRFSGRQFSNSRSEMNVSTLELGDSALYLCASSTAGENGYTFGSGTRLTVV.

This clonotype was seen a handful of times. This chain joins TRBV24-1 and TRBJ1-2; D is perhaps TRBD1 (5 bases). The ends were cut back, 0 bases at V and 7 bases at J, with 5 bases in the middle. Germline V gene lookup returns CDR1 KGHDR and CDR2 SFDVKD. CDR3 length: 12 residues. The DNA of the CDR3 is TGTGCCACCAGTGATTTGGGGGGTGGCTACACCTTC. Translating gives CATSDLGGGYTF.

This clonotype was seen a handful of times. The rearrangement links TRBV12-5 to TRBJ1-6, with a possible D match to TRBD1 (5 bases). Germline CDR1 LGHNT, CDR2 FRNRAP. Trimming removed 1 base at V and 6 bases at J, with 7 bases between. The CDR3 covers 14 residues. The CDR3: CASGLGQLNSPLHF. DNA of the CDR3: TGTGCTAGTGGTTTGGGACAGCTTAATTCACCCCTCCACTTT.